This TCR beta chain appears in the sequencing data of a study of regulatory T cells in long-lasting Graves disease. In this sample, this clonotype turned up a few times. Its antigen remains unidentified. Described time point: persistent/refractory GD, antithyroid drugs over 5 years with positive TRAb. The TCR library was made from RNA extracted from PBMCs. The authors built TCR beta libraries using iRepertoire HTBI primers and Arm-PCR of CDR3 regions. One entry per CDR3 protein results from TCRdb running MiXCR on the multiplex PCR reads. The sample includes about 660,000 distinct CDR3 sequences, approximately 29% seen only once; the top ten take 40% to 50%. Study-wide results and limits: Persistent Graves' patients had lower TCR diversity than newly diagnosed ones. Preferential use of TRBV28, TRBJ1-2 and TRBJ2-5 was seen in persistent disease.

CDR1 and CDR2 (germline): SQVTM, ANQGSEA. The CDR3 is 14 amino acids. The ends were cut back, 3 bases at V and 1 base at J, with 12 bases in the middle. Material: peripheral blood mononuclear cells (PBMCs), obtained when the disease was refractory, from a patient treated with antithyroid drugs. The chain combines TRBV29-1 with TRBJ2-5; perhaps TRBD2 as D (6 bases). The receptor was isolated from a female donor with Graves disease. CDR3 amino acids: CSVDWQGGQETQYF. In DNA form, the CDR3 reads TGCAGCGTTGACTGGCAGGGAGGCCAAGAGACCCAGTACTTC.